Listed here are 18 T cell receptor beta chains from one sample, sequenced in a study of blood T cell repertoires in COVID-19. Some clones are missing from TCRdb's copy, which holds only in-frame ones; the method was immunoSEQ multiplex PCR. The table includes about 87,000 clones, roughly 80% detected once. Sequences were obtained from peripheral blood. These TCRs come from a woman aged 45-59 years with acute or convalescent COVID-19.

The chain combines TRBV7-8 with TRBJ2-7; 11 bases align to TRBD1. Germline CDR1 is SGHVS and CDR2 is FQNEAQ. There are 13 residues in the CDR3. Losses at the gene ends were 5 bases for V and 7 bases for J; bases not matched to a gene: 4. Here the CDR3 DNA reads TGTGCCAGCAGCGTAGGGACAGGGGGTGAGCAGTACTTC. Its translation is CASSVGTGGEQYF.

V and J are TRBV6-1 and TRBJ2-7; D is unresolved. The CDR3 length is 14 residues. Germline CDR1 is MNHNS and CDR2 is SASEGT. The V gene lost 1 base and the J gene lost 3 bases, with 10 bases spanning the gap. CDR3 protein: CASSEVGEFYEQYF. The CDR3 nucleotides are TGTGCCAGCAGTGAAGTTGGAGAGTTCTACGAGCAGTACTTC.

This clone has just a few counts. The chain links TRBV28 to TRBJ2-7; 8 nucleotides agree with TRBD1. The CDR3 has 15 residues. V lost 6 bases to trimming and J lost 6 bases; unmatched junction nucleotides: 13. Germline CDR1 is MDHEN and CDR2 is SYDVKM. In DNA form, the CDR3 reads TGTGCCAGCAGCCAACATTCGACAGGGGAAGGCGAGCAGTACTTC. Amino acids: CASSQHSTGEGEQYF.

The chain couples TRBV27 to TRBJ1-2; tentative D call: TRBD1 (5 bases). CDR1 and CDR2 from the germline V gene are MNHEY and SMNVEV (reference sequence). Trimming left V 6 bases short and J 4 bases short, with 18 bases between. CDR3 length equals 15 residues. The CDR3 DNA reads TGTGCCAGCAGCCCCCGCCAGGGAAACTTCTATGGCTACACCTTC. Translated: CASSPRQGNFYGYTF.

This chain connects TRBV19 to TRBJ1-2; unclear D gene. From germline, CDR1 is LNHDA and CDR2 SQIVND (reference sequence). The CDR3 runs to 14 residues. V shed 5 bases and J shed 2 bases, with 12 bases lying between them. The CDR3 here is CASSLAVSNYGYTF. DNA of the CDR3: TGTGCCAGTAGTCTGGCAGTCTCCAACTATGGCTACACCTTC.

The chain carries TRBV14 and TRBJ1-2, with D tentatively TRBD1 (6 bases). V dropped 4 bases and J dropped 3 bases, with 15 bases sitting between them. The CDR3 runs 15 residues. Germline V lookup: CDR1 SGHDN, CDR2 FVKESK. The CDR3 here is CASSPAGALDYGYTF. The CDR3 coding sequence is TGTGCCAGCAGCCCTGCAGGGGCGCTTGACTATGGCTACACCTTC.

J is TRBJ1-6 and V is TRBV28; the match to TRBD1 covers 9 bases. V dropped 0 bases and J dropped 8; count of bases not matched to a gene: 2. This CDR3 has 15 amino acids. Germline V lookup: CDR1 MDHEN, CDR2 SYDVKM. This CDR3 reads CASSLWGQGDSPLHF. DNA for the CDR3: TGTGCCAGCAGTTTATGGGGACAGGGTGATTCACCCCTCCACTTT.

A few counts support this clone. The V gene is TRBV9, the J gene TRBJ1-2; D is unclear. V was trimmed by 4 bases and J by 4 bases, leaving 14 bases between them. Germline V CDR1 and CDR2: SGDLS, YYNGEE. This CDR3 has 14 amino acids. CDR3 protein: CASSQEGLSYGYTF. The CDR3 DNA is TGTGCCAGCAGCCAGGAGGGATTGAGCTATGGCTACACCTTC.

The chain joins TRBV27 to TRBJ2-3; 8 nucleotides agree with TRBD2. Per germline, CDR1 MNHEY and CDR2 SMNVEV (reference sequence). The CDR3 is 17 residues long. V was clipped by 3 bases and J by 3 bases; unmatched bases: 11. The CDR3 spells CASSFWGVAGSTDTQYF. Here the CDR3 DNA reads TGTGCCAGCAGTTTCTGGGGGGTAGCGGGGAGTACAGATACGCAGTATTTT.

V is TRBV14 and J is TRBJ1-2; maybe TRBD1 (5 bases). CDR1 is SGHDN and CDR2 is FVKESK in the germline V gene. Between the trimmed V and J ends, which lost 1 base and 5 bases, there was a span of 14 bases. The length of the CDR3 is 15 residues. The CDR3 loop reads CASSQARQSFYGYTF. The CDR3 DNA is TGTGCCAGCAGCCAAGCGAGACAGAGCTTTTATGGCTACACCTTC. The full variable domain, completed using reference TRBV14 and TRBJ1-2, is EAGVTQFPSHSVIEKGQTVTLRCDPISGHDNLYWYRRVMGKEIKFLLHFVKESKQDESGMPNNRFLAERTGGTYSTLKVQPAELEDSGVYFCASSQARQSFYGYTFGSGTRLTVV.

V usage is TRBV12-3 or TRBV12-4 and J usage is TRBJ1-2; D might be TRBD1 (5 bases). The CDR3 is 13 amino acids. V lost 4 bases and J 4 bases, leaving 10 bases between the germline ends. This CDR3 is CASSSTTAYGYTF. Written as DNA, the CDR3 is TGTGCCAGCAGTTCGACGACAGCCTATGGCTACACCTTC.

The J gene is TRBJ1-2, the V gene TRBV4-2; 10 bases agree with TRBD1. With 0 bases clipped from V and 4 bases from J, the junction kept 5 bases outside the gene matches. This CDR3 has 16 amino acids. From germline, CDR1 is LGHNA and CDR2 YNFKEQ. The CDR3 loop reads CASSQEPGQGIYGYTF. CDR3 in DNA: TGTGCCAGCAGCCAAGAACCGGGACAGGGGATCTATGGCTACACCTTC.

The rearrangement joins TRBV9 to TRBJ2-3, with TRBD1 matching 7 bases. Per germline, CDR1 SGDLS and CDR2 YYNGEE. The V and J ends lost 0 bases and 2 bases, in that order; junction bases with no gene match: 6. The CDR3 spans 16 residues. CDR3 sequence reads: CASSVDSGQLTDTQYF. The CDR3 DNA is TGTGCCAGCAGCGTAGATTCGGGACAGCTCACAGATACGCAGTATTTT.

This rearrangement joins TRBV3-1 (or the pseudogene TRBV3-2) to TRBJ1-1; 8 bases fit TRBD1. The CDR3 has 14 residues. Germline CDR1 is LGHDT and CDR2 is YNNKEL (reference sequence). The V segment lost 3 bases and the J segment 5 bases; nucleotides outside the gene matches: 5. The CDR3 is CASSQGTGHTEAFF. The CDR3 DNA reads as TGTGCCAGCAGCCAGGGGACAGGACATACTGAAGCTTTCTTT.

The chain links TRBV28 to TRBJ1-2; D unresolved. The germline CDR1 and CDR2 sequences are MDHEN and SYDVKM. This CDR3 spans 15 amino acids. V gave up 6 bases and J gave up 1 base, with 15 bases separating them. CDR3 sequence reads: CASSRPGGLNYGYTF. CDR3 nucleotide sequence: TGTGCCAGCAGCCGCCCCGGCGGGCTTAACTATGGCTACACCTTC.

This rearrangement joins TRBV2 to TRBJ2-2; TRBD1 aligns across 7 bases. CDR3 length: 14 amino acids. Losses at the gene ends were 5 bases for V and 3 bases for J; bases not matched to a gene: 3. Germline-derived CDR1 and CDR2 are SNHLY and FYNNEI. In DNA, the CDR3 is TGTGCCAGCAGTTTGCAGGGGGACACCGGGGAGCTGTTTTTT. It translates to CASSLQGDTGELFF.

This sequence joins TRBV4-3 and TRBJ2-1; TRBD2 matches 12 bases. J gave up 2 bases and V 3 bases, and 8 bases lay outside the gene matches. The V gene's germline CDR1 is LGHNA and CDR2 YSLEER. CDR3 length: 18 amino acids. CDR3 loop: CASSQEVSSGGAYNEQFF. CDR3 nucleotide sequence: TGCGCCAGCAGCCAGGAAGTGTCTAGCGGGGGGGCCTACAATGAGCAGTTCTTC.

J is TRBJ2-1 and V is TRBV18; D may be TRBD2 (5 bases). This CDR3 comprises 16 residues. V was clipped by 6 bases and J by 0 bases, with 15 bases between them. The germline gives CDR1 KGHSH, CDR2 LQKENI. CDR3 residues: CASSPSPLGSYNEQFF. The CDR3, as DNA: TGTGCCAGCTCCCCCTCCCCACTAGGCTCCTACAATGAGCAGTTCTTC.